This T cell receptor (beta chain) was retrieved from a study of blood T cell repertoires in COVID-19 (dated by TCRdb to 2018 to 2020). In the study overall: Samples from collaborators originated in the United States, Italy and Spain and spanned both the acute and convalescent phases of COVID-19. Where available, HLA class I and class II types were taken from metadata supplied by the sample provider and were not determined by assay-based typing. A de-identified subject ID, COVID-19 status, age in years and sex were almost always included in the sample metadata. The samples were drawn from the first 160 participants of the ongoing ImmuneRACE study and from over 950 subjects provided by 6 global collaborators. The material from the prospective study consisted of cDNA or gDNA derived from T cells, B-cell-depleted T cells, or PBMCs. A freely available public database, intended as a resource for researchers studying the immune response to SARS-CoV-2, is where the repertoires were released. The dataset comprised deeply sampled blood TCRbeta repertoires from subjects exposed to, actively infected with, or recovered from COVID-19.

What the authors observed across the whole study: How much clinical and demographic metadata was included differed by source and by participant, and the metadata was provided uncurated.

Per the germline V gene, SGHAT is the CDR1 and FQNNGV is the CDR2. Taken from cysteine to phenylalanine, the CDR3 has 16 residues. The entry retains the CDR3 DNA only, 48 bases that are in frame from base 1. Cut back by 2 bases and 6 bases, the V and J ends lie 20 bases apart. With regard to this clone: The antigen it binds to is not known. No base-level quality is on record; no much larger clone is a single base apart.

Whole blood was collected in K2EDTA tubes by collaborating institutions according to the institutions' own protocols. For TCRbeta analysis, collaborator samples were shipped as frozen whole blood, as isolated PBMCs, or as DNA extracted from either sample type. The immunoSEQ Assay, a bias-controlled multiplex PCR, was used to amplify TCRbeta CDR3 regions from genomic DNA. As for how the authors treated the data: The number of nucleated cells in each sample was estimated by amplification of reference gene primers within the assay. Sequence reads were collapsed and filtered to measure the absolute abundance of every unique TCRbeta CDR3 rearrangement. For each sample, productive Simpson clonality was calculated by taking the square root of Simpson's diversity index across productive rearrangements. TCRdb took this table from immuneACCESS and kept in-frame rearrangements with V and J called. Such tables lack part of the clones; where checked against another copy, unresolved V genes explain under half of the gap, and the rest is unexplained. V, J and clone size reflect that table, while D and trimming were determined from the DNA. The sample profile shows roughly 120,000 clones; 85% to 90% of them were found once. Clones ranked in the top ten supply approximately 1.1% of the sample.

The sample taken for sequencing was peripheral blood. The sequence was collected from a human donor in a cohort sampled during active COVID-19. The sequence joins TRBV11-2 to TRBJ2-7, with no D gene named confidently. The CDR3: CASSLSPRVRSVEQYF. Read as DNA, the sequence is TGTGCCAGCAGCTTAAGCCCCCGGGTCCGGAGTGTCGAGCAGTACTTC. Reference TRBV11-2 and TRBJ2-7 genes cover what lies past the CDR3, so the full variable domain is EAGVAQSPRYKIIEKRQSVAFWCNPISGHATLYWYQQILGQGPKLLIQFQNNGVVDDSQLPKDRFSAERLKGVDSTLKIQPAKLEDSAVYLCASSLSPRVRSVEQYFGPGTRLTVT.